This T cell receptor beta chain was captured by sequencing in a study of tumor-infiltrating lymphocytes in primary liver carcinoma. Across the study: Patients included men and women of 30 to 69 years. Study-level findings and limits: Tumors carried a top-250-clone fraction significantly exceeding that of blood (p = 0.039).

RNA isolated from unsorted whole blood supplied the blood RNA, with germline DNA also extracted. V lost 3 bases to trimming and J lost 8 bases; unmatched junction nucleotides: 9. This CDR3 has 13 amino acids. Germline assignment: CDR1 GTSNPN and CDR2 SVGIG (reference sequence). With respect to this clonotype: The antigen is undetermined.

TCR beta cDNA was reverse-transcribed from around 0.55 ug of total RNA. The reaction used a constant-region primer and ProtoScript II reverse transcriptase. Nested multiplex PCR, run for three rounds with slightly modified ARM-PCR, yielded TCR beta libraries. Forward primers for TRBV1-TRBV30 and a C-beta reverse primer served the first two PCR rounds, at around 9 cycles each. TCRdb re-called the multiplex PCR reads with MiXCR, one entry per CDR3 protein. The data contain under 200,000 distinct CDR3 sequences, about 61% of them singletons. Sequenced material: peripheral blood. The TCR was taken from a woman aged 55-75 years with primary liver carcinoma and hepatitis B virus infection. The chain combines TRBV30 with TRBJ1-2, with 7 bases aligning to TRBD1. CDR3 sequence reads: CAWSKKGAWGYTF. CDR3 coding DNA: TGTGCCTGGAGCAAAAAGGGGGCTTGGGGCTACACCTTC. Full variable domain (rest looked up from reference TRBV30 and TRBJ1-2): SQTIHQWPATLVQPVGSPLSLECTVEGTSNPNLYWYRQAAGRGLQLLFYSVGIGQISSEVPQNLSASRPQDRQFILSSKKLLLSDSGFYLCAWSKKGAWGYTFGSGTRLTVV.